This record looks at one TCR beta chain sequence and its context. Antigen: not known. Using a CD8+CD4-CCR7+CD45RA+ phenotype, naive CD8 T cells were sorted. TCRdb called the PCR reads again in MiXCR, with one record for every CDR3 protein. The sample includes 550,000 to 750,000 distinct CDR3 sequences, about 20% seen only once; the top ten take around 0.86%. This specimen belongs to a study of molecular identifiers for immune sequencing clone quantification. General study results and limits: Over 97% of CMV-specific effector molecules, but under 1% of naive ones, were in clones above 20 copies. Highly expanded clone sizes could be underestimated by identical TCR molecules that share a barcode.

V lost 5 bases and J 5 bases, leaving 9 bases between the germline ends. The CDR3 contains 12 residues. The sequence derives from a human donor in good health. Some libraries in this study had Jurkat cell RNA spiked in. This sequence joins TRBV12-3 or TRBV12-4 and TRBJ1-2; no reliable D call. The sequenced sample consisted of naive CD8+ T cells from blood, with Jurkat cell RNA spiked in. As to subset: FACS-sorted CD8+CD4-CCR7+CD45RA+ naive T cells. CDR3 amino acids: CASSLGLYGYTF. In DNA, the CDR3 is TGTGCCAGCAGTCTTGGACTTTATGGCTACACCTTC.